This T cell receptor (beta chain) was documented in a study of blood T cells in healthy people across ages. On the study more broadly: Template switching picked up about one barcoded beta molecule for each two T cells.

Whole-study results and caveats: Older individuals had lower TCR beta diversity per million T cells (the decline was roughly linear).

Whenever a sample was processed, at least 6 million PBMCs were isolated. Primed by a sample-barcoded 5' primer and a J-beta primer mix, a second PCR proceeded for roughly 6 to 12 cycles. TCRdb reanalysed the 5' RACE reads using MiXCR and keeps one entry per CDR3 protein. The table lists about 1,400,000 distinct CDR3 sequences, around 39% of them singletons. This clonotype occurred a few times. The antigen is undetermined. Sequencing input: blood. This TCR came from a woman aged 18-29 years in good health.

The CDR3 sequence: CAISEFLAGDTGELFF. The CDR3 coding sequence is TGTGCCATCAGTGAATTCTTAGCGGGAGACACCGGGGAGCTGTTTTTT. V is TRBV10-3 and J is TRBJ2-2, with 9 positions matching TRBD2. Trimming cost V 3 bases and J 3 bases; bases outside gene matches: 5. CDR1 and CDR2 (germline): ENHRY, SYGVKD. This CDR3 spans 16 amino acids.